The T cell receptor beta chain under discussion was sequenced for a study of Ad26.COV2.S vaccination and SARS-CoV-2 variants. Study outcomes and limitations: Those who received vaccine or placebo ended up with similar non-spike TCR breadth. Among vaccine recipients, spike-specific TCR breadth exceeded that of placebo recipients.

As to this clone: Its matching antigen is unknown.

V shed 2 bases and J 8 bases; nucleotides not matched to a gene: 11. The CDR3 sequence is 15 residues long. From germline, CDR1 is SGHVS and CDR2 FQNEAQ. Method: immunoSEQ multiplex PCR; TCRdb's copy keeps in-frame clones and lacks some. The sample carries about 350,000 clones, 92% recorded once. This specimen consisted of peripheral blood, obtained after recovery from COVID-19. The chain couples TRBV7-8 to TRBJ1-2; 7 bases line up with TRBD1. This TCR was sampled from a human donor who had recovered from COVID-19. This chain's CDR3 is CASSLFRGQEGGYTF. For the CDR3, the DNA is TGTGCCAGCAGCTTATTTCGAGGACAGGAAGGAGGCTACACCTTC. Complete variable domain (other parts from reference TRBV7-8 and TRBJ1-2): GAGVSQSPRYKVAKRGQDVALRCDPISGHVSLFWYQQALGQGPEFLTYFQNEAQLDKSGLPSDRFFAERPEGSVSTLKIQRTQQEDSAVYLCASSLFRGQEGGYTFGSGTRLTVV.